This T cell receptor beta chain is drawn from a study of graft-versus-host responses after intestinal transplantation. The overall study: In this cohort, recipients had multivisceral, liver-intestinal, or isolated intestinal transplants.

Comments on this clone: No antigen is known for it.

Trimming stripped 3 bases from V and 0 bases from J, with 7 bases between. In germline, CDR1 is MDHEN, CDR2 SYDVKM. CDR3 length: 14 amino acids. The assay was immunoSEQ multiplex PCR, and TCRdb's table has in-frame clones only and misses some. The sample lists under 45,000 clones, more than 80% seen once, with 3.6% in the top ten. Overall study results and limits: Recipient marrow harbored GvH clones, some of which surfaced first in ileum or blood. High graft-versus-host to host-versus-graft T cell clonal ratios marked allografts of patients with graft-donor macrochimerism. Early post-transplant HvG declines tracked with peak circulating GvH clone levels.

The sample consisted of PBMCs, taken 734 days after intestinal transplantation. The J gene is TRBJ2-3, the V gene TRBV28; D is ambiguous. This receptor was taken from a human patient who received an intestinal transplant, so some T cells may come from the graft donor. The CDR3 DNA is TGTGCCAGCAGTTTCCCTGCTAGCACAGATACGCAGTATTTT. This codes for CASSFPASTDTQYF.